These T cell receptor beta chains were read from a single sample in a study of CD8+CD57+ T cells in acquired aplastic anemia. Via MiXCR, TCRdb re-called the reads, giving one row per CDR3 protein. Of hundreds of thousands of distinct CDR3 sequences listed, roughly 80% are singletons. Source material: sorted CD4+, CD8+, or CD8+CD57+ T cells (not recorded which) from PBMCs. Source of these receptors: a human donor with aplastic anemia. The CDR3 runs from the conserved cysteine through the conserved F or W. A D gene is named only where the DNA matches it firmly. Size tells how often a clone was seen (once, few, many) or the class of an expanded clone, and some rows leave it out.

>TRBJ2-2|.|TRBV7-9|few
CASSPLFGELFF
TGTGCCAGCAGCCCCCTTTTCGGGGAGCTGTTTTTT
>TRBJ2-3|TRBD2|TRBV7-8|.
CASSLAGGSDTPQYF
TGTGCCAGCAGCTTAGCGGGGGGGAGCGATACTCCGCAGTATTTT
>TRBJ1-6|TRBD1|TRBV4-3|once
CASRPNRGGSPLHF
TGCGCCAGCAGACCAAACAGGGGCGGTTCACCCCTCCACTTT
>TRBJ2-3|TRBD1|TRBV7-8|.
CASRSPGQANLAEYF
TGTGCCAGCAGGTCACCGGGACAGGCGAACCTGGCCGAGTATTTT
>TRBJ2-3|.|TRBV10-3|.
CAISDRGVDTQYF
TGTGCCATCAGTGACCGTGGGGTGGATACGCAGTATTTT
>TRBJ2-1|.|TRBV7-9|.
CASSDGGIHDQSF
TGTGCCAGCAGTGATGGGGGGATCCACGATCAGTCGTTC
>TRBJ1-2|TRBD1|TRBV15|few
CATSRNAGQNYGYTF
TGTGCCACCAGCAGAAATGCGGGACAGAACTATGGCTACACCTTC
>TRBJ1-4|.|TRBV7-2|.
CASSLTGAADYGHFF
TGTGCCAGCAGCTTGACGGGGGCCGCCGACTATGGCCACTTTTTT
>TRBJ2-7|.|TRBV10-3|.
CAISEITGAGEQYF
TGTGCCATCAGTGAGATAACAGGGGCGGGGGAGCAGTACTTC
>TRBJ2-5|TRBD1|TRBV7-3|.
CASSPDRWTGRGHYF
TGTGCCAGCAGCCCCGACCGCTGGACAGGGAGAGGACACTACTTC
>TRBJ2-1|TRBD2|TRBV9|.
CASSVAGGGSYNEQFF
TGTGCCAGCAGCGTAGCGGGCGGGGGATCATACAATGAGCAGTTCTTC
>TRBJ1-1|.|TRBV4-2|.
CASSQLQKNTEAFF
TGTGCCAGCAGCCAACTCCAGAAGAACACTGAAGCTTTCTTT
>TRBJ1-1|.|TRBV7-9|.
CASSLGLGGNTEAFF
TGTGCCAGCAGCTTAGGTCTAGGAGGGAACACTGAAGCTTTCTTT
>TRBJ2-3|.|TRBV7-8|.
CASSSVPPDPQYF
TGTGCCAGCAGCTCGGTCCCCCCAGATCCGCAGTATTTT
>TRBJ2-6|TRBD2|TRBV7-9|.
CASSLERSGGSDDLTF
TGTGCCAGCAGCTTAGAAAGAAGCGGGGGGAGCGATGACCTGACTTTC
>TRBJ2-3|.|TRBV7-8|few
CASSLAGGATTQYF
TGTGCCAGCAGCTTAGCGGGAGGTGCCACTACGCAGTATTTT
>TRBJ2-1|TRBD2|TRBV11-3|.
CASSFGRGAGNEQFF
TGCGCCAGCAGCTTCGGGAGGGGGGCTGGAAATGAGCAGTTCTTC
>TRBJ1-2|.|TRBV5-1|.
CASSDASGPKGLVYGYTF
TGCGCCAGCAGCGACGCCTCGGGTCCGAAAGGGCTTGTCTATGGCTACACCTTC
>TRBJ2-3|.|TRBV7-2|.
CASSLAPTATQYF
TGCGCCAGCAGCTTAGCCCCAACAGCTACGCAGTATTTT
>TRBJ2-3|TRBD2|TRBV9|.
CASSLAGDTDTFYF
TGTGCCAGCAGCTTAGCGGGAGATACCGATACGTTTTATTTT
>TRBJ2-7|TRBD2|TRBV2|few
CASSSGRVTEQYF
TGTGCCAGCAGCTCCGGGAGGGTTACCGAGCAGTACTTC
>TRBJ2-6|TRBD2|TRBV7-9|.
CASTIAGGYTAAVLTF
TGTGCCAGCACCATCGCGGGGGGGTACACGGCAGCCGTCCTGACTTTC
>TRBJ2-5|.|TRBV19|.
CASRKGQRAQETQYF
TGTGCCAGTAGAAAGGGGCAGAGGGCTCAAGAGACCCAGTACTTC
>TRBJ1-5|.|TRBV7-9|.
CASSFRVCRGRAQHF
TGTGCCAGCAGCTTTCGAGTATGCAGGGGTAGGGCCCAGCATTTT
>TRBJ1-2|.|TRBV7-9|.
CASSLRSNNSPLHF
TGTGCCAGCAGCTTGAGATCCAATAATTCACCCCTCCACTTC
>TRBJ2-3|.|TRBV7-9|.
CASSSEADGHREQF
TGTGCCAGCAGCTCCGAAGCGGACGGGCACAGGGAGCAGTTT
>TRBJ2-3|.|TRBV12-3/TRBV12-4|few
CASGIGGTDTQYF
TGTGCCAGCGGAATCGGGGGCACAGATACGCAGTATTTT
>TRBJ2-3|TRBD2|TRBV9|.
CASSTSGGSQETQYF
TGTGCCAGCAGTACCTCGGGGGGGAGCCAAGAGACGCAGTATTTT
>TRBJ1-5|.|TRBV9|.
CASSEAYKSKATHF
TGTGCCAGCAGCGAGGCGTATAAGAGTAAAGCTACGCATTTT
>TRBJ2-5|TRBD2|TRBV7-6|.
CASSSGTSGSPGETQYF
TGTGCCAGCAGCTCCGGGACTAGCGGGTCCCCGGGGGAGACCCAGTACTTC
>TRBJ2-3|TRBD1|TRBV24-1|once
CATSDQKTGVGALYF
TGTGCCACCAGCGACCAGAAAACAGGGGTCGGTGCGCTATATTTT
>TRBJ2-7|TRBD2|TRBV24-1|once
CASGTTGGWDEQYF
TGTGCCAGCGGGACAACGGGGGGGTGGGACGAGCAGTACTTC
>TRBJ2-7|.|TRBV15|.
CASSLACSHDTQYF
TGTGCCAGCAGCTTAGCGTGCAGTCACGATACGCAGTACTTC
>TRBJ2-2|.|TRBV5-4|many
CATGLYTGELFF
TGTGCCACGGGACTTTACACCGGGGAGCTGTTTTTT
>TRBJ2-3|TRBD1|TRBV9|.
CASRVGGQSTDSF
TGTGCCAGCAGGGTAGGGGGACAGAGCACAGATTCTTTT
>TRBJ2-1|.|TRBV7-8|.
CASSLDQNPYSEQFF
TGTGCCAGCAGCTTAGACCAGAATCCCTACAGTGAGCAGTTCTTC
>TRBJ2-6|.|TRBV7-9|.
CASSLLPTEAVVNVLTF
TGTGCCAGCAGCTTATTACCAACAGAGGCAGTTGTTAACGTCCTGACTTTC
>TRBJ1-1|.|TRBV9|.
CASSVEDYPLVAIF
TGTGCCAGCAGTGTAGAGGACTATCCCCTGGTGGCCATCTTT
>TRBJ2-1|.|TRBV5-5|.
CASSLWEGATYEQFF
TGTGCCAGCAGCTTGTGGGAGGGGGCAACTTATGAGCAGTTCTTC
>TRBJ2-3|TRBD1|TRBV7-8|.
CASSEGGQSEATQYF
TGTGCCAGCAGCGAAGGGGGACAGAGTGAAGCTACCCAGTATTTT
>TRBJ2-5|.|TRBV7-7|.
CATSDPGETQYF
TGTGCCACCAGTGATCCCGGAGAGACCCAGTACTTC
>TRBJ2-5|.|TRBV7-8|.
CASSFNGAGGEISYF
TGTGCCAGCAGCTTTAACGGAGCTGGGGGAGAGATCTCGTACTTC
>TRBJ2-1|.|TRBV7-2|.
CASSFQRGGESEEQFF
TGTGCCAGCAGCTTTCAGAGAGGCGGCGAGAGCGAGGAGCAGTTCTTC